This T cell receptor beta chain is drawn from a study of T cells in Graves' hyperthyroidism and ophthalmopathy. About the research overall: Sampling of peripheral blood happened at initial diagnosis, prior to any treatment.

Study outcomes and limitations: Ophthalmopathy was separated from stable hyperthyroidism by a 13 V-J model.

Remarks on this clonotype: No antigen is known for it.

Using RNA transcripts as the source, TCR beta CDR3 regions were amplified. During a first-round RT-PCR of the TCR CDR3, the HTBI primer set was used. Using its own MiXCR run on the multiplex PCR reads, TCRdb lists one record per CDR3 protein. The table has hundreds of thousands of distinct CDR3 sequences, around 15% seen once. The receptor's source is a man aged 50-59 years with Graves' ophthalmopathy. The specimen was blood.

CDR3 coding DNA: TGTGCCAGCAGCTTAGGGGCCGACTCCACAGATACGCAGTATTTT. Encoded protein: CASSLGADSTDTQYF. The V gene is TRBV7-9, the J gene TRBJ2-3, with D uncertain. The CDR3 loop spans 15 amino acids. Between the trimmed V and J ends, which lost 1 base and 2 bases, there was a span of 10 bases. Germline CDR1 reads SEHNR; CDR2 reads FQNEAQ (reference sequence). Looking up the rest from reference TRBV7-9 and TRBJ2-3 gives the full variable domain: DTGVSQNPRHKITKRGQNVTFRCDPISEHNRLYWYRQTLGQGPEFLTYFQNEAQLEKSRLLSDRFSAERPKGSFSTLEIQRTEQGDSAMYLCASSLGADSTDTQYFGPGTRLTVL.